The T cell receptor (beta chain) under discussion was sequenced for a study of control samples from healthy donors and cancer patients. TCRdb's table, derived via immunoSEQ multiplex PCR, lists solely in-frame clones and lacks some. The sample lists around 74,000 clones, around 92% occurring once. The germline gives CDR1 LNHDA, CDR2 SQIVND (reference sequence). The CDR3 is made up of 13 amino acids. The V gene lost 9 bases and the J gene lost 7 bases, with 13 bases spanning the gap. The sequence came from a woman aged 60-75 years in good health. The sample consisted of blood. This rearrangement joins TRBV19 to TRBJ1-6; maybe TRBD1 (5 bases). CDR3 bases: TGTGCCAGCAAGGACAATAGGAATTCACCCCTCCACTTT. Translating gives CASKDNRNSPLHF.